This T cell receptor (beta chain) was sequenced during a study of shared clonotypes between healthy human individuals. The CDR3 is made up of 14 amino acids. V lost 3 bases and J lost 0, with 7 bases in between. Germline CDR1 and CDR2: SGHDT and YYEEEE. The table came from immunoSEQ multiplex PCR; TCRdb's copy has only in-frame clones and leaves some out. The table has roughly 2 million clones, around 95% seen once. The rearrangement links TRBV5-6 to TRBJ1-5; no definite D call. The receptor's source is a young man in good health. Sequencing used naive CD4+ T cells sorted from blood. As for subset: CD45RA+ positively selected. CDR3 nucleotide sequence: TGTGCCAGCAGCTACAGAAATAGCAATCAGCCCCAGCATTTT. This codes for CASSYRNSNQPQHF.